A selection of T cell receptor beta chains follows, all from one sample in a study of blood T cell repertoires in COVID-19. The method was immunoSEQ multiplex PCR; TCRdb's version includes in-frame clones alone and lacks a portion of them. The data show some 170,000 clones, roughly 93% seen once. Specimen: peripheral blood. These receptors were obtained from an older woman with COVID-19, enrolled during active disease. The CDR3 runs from the conserved cysteine through the conserved F or W. The order of the fields is V gene, D gene, clone size, J gene, CDR3 DNA, CDR3 protein. A D gene is named only where the DNA matches it firmly. A clone size is listed for some rows: how often the clone was seen (once, few, many), or a class if it is expanded.

TRBV18	TRBD1	.	TRBJ1-2	TGTGCCAGCTCACCAGTCCCGGGACAGGGAAACTATGGCTACACCTTC	CASSPVPGQGNYGYTF
TRBV5-5	.	.	TRBJ1-6	TGTGCCAGCAGCCCAAGGAGCTCCTATAATTCACCCCTCCACTTT	CASSPRSSYNSPLHF
TRBV14	.	.	TRBJ1-1	TGTGCCAGCAGCCAAGCTTCAGGGCCCACTGAAGCTTTCTTT	CASSQASGPTEAFF
TRBV12-3/TRBV12-4	.	.	TRBJ1-1	TGTGCCACCGGAGGGCAGCCTAACACTGAAGCTTTCTTT	CATGGQPNTEAFF
TRBV10-3	TRBD2	.	TRBJ2-3	TGTGCCATCAGCGACCCGGGACTAGCGGGGGTTAAACCAGATACGCAGTATTTT	CAISDPGLAGVKPDTQYF
TRBV10-1	.	once	TRBJ2-7	TGCGCCAGCAGTGGGACCGGGGGTAGGACAGGCGGCAGGTACGAGCAGTACTTC	CASSGTGGRTGGRYEQYF
TRBV27	TRBD1	.	TRBJ1-5	TGTGCCAGCAGCCTCGCAGGGGGTAGCAATCAGCCCCAGCATTTT	CASSLAGGSNQPQHF
TRBV2	.	few	TRBJ1-5	TGTGCCAGCAGTGGGGGATTGGCAGGGGATAGCAATCAGCCCCAGCATTTT	CASSGGLAGDSNQPQHF
TRBV5-4	TRBD2	once	TRBJ2-3	TGTGCCAGCAGCTTGGAGTGGCCTAGCGGGGTAAAGGGGGATACGCAGTATTTT	CASSLEWPSGVKGDTQYF
TRBV7-9	.	.	TRBJ1-1	TGTGCCAGCAGCTATGGCAGGGAGAACACTGAAGCTTTCTTT	CASSYGRENTEAFF
TRBV27	.	.	TRBJ1-4	TGTGCCAGCAGTTTATTGGGAGATAATGAAAAACTGTTTTTT	CASSLLGDNEKLFF
TRBV4-3	TRBD2	.	TRBJ2-3	TGCGCCAGCAGCCGTACCGAGCGGGGGCTCACAGATACGCAGTATTTT	CASSRTERGLTDTQYF
TRBV7-2	.	few	TRBJ2-4	TGTGCCAGCGGGGGCCAGCGGGGTGGAGAAAACATTCAGTACTTC	CASGGQRGGENIQYF
TRBV7-2	TRBD2	.	TRBJ2-3	TGTGCCAGCAGCCTATTCGGGACTAGCGGGGGCGTAAGCACAGATACGCAGTATTTT	CASSLFGTSGGVSTDTQYF
TRBV9	TRBD1	.	TRBJ1-2	TGTGCCAGCAGCGCGTACGGACCCAGGGACAGTCGCTATGGCTACACCTTC	CASSAYGPRDSRYGYTF
TRBV7-6	.	few	TRBJ1-3	TGTGCCAGCAGCGACCCTGCACAGGACTCTGGAAACACCATATATTTT	CASSDPAQDSGNTIYF
TRBV4-3	.	.	TRBJ1-4	TGCGCCAGCAGCCAACAAGACAATACTGAAAAACTGTTTTTT	CASSQQDNTEKLFF
TRBV6-1	.	.	TRBJ1-2	TGTGCCAGCAGTGAAGATTGGACGGGGGGACCGAACTATGGCTACACCTTC	CASSEDWTGGPNYGYTF
TRBV7-3	TRBD1	.	TRBJ2-2	TGTGCCAGCAGCCGGGACAGGTACACCGGGGAGCTGTTTTTT	CASSRDRYTGELFF
TRBV5-1	.	.	TRBJ1-3	TGCGCCAGCAGCTTGACCGGTCGCTCTGGAAACACCATATATTTT	CASSLTGRSGNTIYF
TRBV4-1	TRBD1	.	TRBJ2-3	TGCGCCAGCAGCCAGAGACCGGGACAGGGGAGCACAGATACGCAGTATTTT	CASSQRPGQGSTDTQYF
TRBV5-6	TRBD1	once	TRBJ2-7	TGTGCCAGCAGCTTGGGCACAGGGGGCTTCATTCTCCCCGAGCAGTACTTC	CASSLGTGGFILPEQYF
TRBV7-2	TRBD1	.	TRBJ1-2	TGTGCCAGCAGCCGGCGAGCGCAGGGGGCGCCCGGCTACACCTTC	CASSRRAQGAPGYTF
TRBV12-3/TRBV12-4	.	.	TRBJ2-7	TGTGCCAGCAGTTCGACAGGCTACGAGCAGTACTTC	CASSSTGYEQYF
TRBV2	TRBD1	.	TRBJ1-3	TGTGCCAGCGGAACAGGGGGTCCTGGAAACACCATATATTTT	CASGTGGPGNTIYF
TRBV6-5	.	.	TRBJ1-2	TGTGCCAGCAGTTATGGGCAGGGCCCCTATGGCTACACCTTC	CASSYGQGPYGYTF
TRBV5-6	.	.	TRBJ1-1	TGTGCCACTAGGAGGGTTTTGAACACTGAAGCTTTCTTT	CATRRVLNTEAFF
TRBV3-1/TRBV3-2	TRBD1	.	TRBJ1-5	TGTGCCAGCAGCCGGACTACAGGGGGCAATCAGCCCCAGCATTTT	CASSRTTGGNQPQHF
TRBV10-3	.	.	TRBJ1-6	TGTGCCATCAGTGCGTCAGGGGTCTTTTCACCCCTCCACTTT	CAISASGVFSPLHF
TRBV5-1	.	.	TRBJ2-2	TGCGCCAGCAGCTTGGCCGTGGCAGCCGGGGAGCTGTTTTTT	CASSLAVAAGELFF
TRBV9	.	.	TRBJ1-1	TGTGCCAGCAGCGTAGAAGCAGGAGGAAACACTGAAGCTTTCTTT	CASSVEAGGNTEAFF
TRBV7-3	.	.	TRBJ2-5	TGTGCCAGCAGCTTAAATGGACAAGAAGAGACCCAGTACTTC	CASSLNGQEETQYF
TRBV6-5	TRBD1	.	TRBJ2-7	TGTGCCAGCACCCTGGACAGGGACCTTTACGAGCAGTACTTC	CASTLDRDLYEQYF
TRBV20-1	TRBD2	few	TRBJ2-7	TGCAGTGCCCGGGCGGAGCGGGAACTCTTC	CSARAERELF
TRBV21-1	.	.	TRBJ2-7	TGTGCCAGCAGCAAAGTGGCTAGCGGGGGGCGCTCCTACGAGCAGTACTTC	CASSKVASGGRSYEQYF
TRBV7-9	.	.	TRBJ1-2	TGTGCCAGCAGCTTCACACAGGGTCTCTATGGCTACACCTTC	CASSFTQGLYGYTF
TRBV3-1/TRBV3-2	.	.	TRBJ1-1	TGTGCCAGCAGTCAAAAGCGGAACACTGAAGCTTTCTTT	CASSQKRNTEAFF
TRBV12-3/TRBV12-4	TRBD2	.	TRBJ2-5	TGTGCCAGCACCCGGGAGGGGGAGACCCAGTACTTC	CASTREGETQYF
TRBV9	.	.	TRBJ1-5	TGTGCCAGCAGCGTAGGGGCAGGGGCCTATAGCAATCAGCCCCAGCATTTT	CASSVGAGAYSNQPQHF
TRBV27	TRBD1	.	TRBJ1-1	TGTGCCAGCAAACCCGGGACAGGGACCACTGAAGCTTTCTTT	CASKPGTGTTEAFF
TRBV18	TRBD1	few	TRBJ1-1	TGTGCCAGCTCACCGAGACAGGGTTTTGCTTTCTTT	CASSPRQGFAFF
TRBV11-2	TRBD1	.	TRBJ2-7	TGTGCCAGCAGCTTAGGGGACAGGGTATCTTCCTACGAGCAGTACTTC	CASSLGDRVSSYEQYF
TRBV7-2	.	.	TRBJ1-2	TGTGCCAGCAGCTTAATGCTGGGGGCGCGGATCTCTGGCTACACCTTC	CASSLMLGARISGYTF
TRBV10-3	TRBD1	.	TRBJ1-5	TGTGCCATCAGTGGGGGGACAGGGCTGAGCAATCAGCCCCAGCATTTT	CAISGGTGLSNQPQHF
TRBV6-2/TRBV6-3	.	.	TRBJ2-7	TGTGCCAGCAGTTTCCGGGACATGAACGAGCAGTACTTC	CASSFRDMNEQYF
TRBV9	.	.	TRBJ1-4	TGTGCCAGCAGCGTAGGGCCAACAACTAATGAAAAACTGTTTTTT	CASSVGPTTNEKLFF
TRBV7-8	.	.	TRBJ1-2	TGTGCCAGCAGCCGCCCCCAGGGGCTGTCGGACTATGGCTACACCTTC	CASSRPQGLSDYGYTF